Below are 22 T cell receptor beta chains sequenced from a single sample in a study of shared clonotypes between healthy human individuals. Generated by immunoSEQ multiplex PCR, the TCRdb table keeps only in-frame clones and is missing some. The sample carries roughly 850,000 clones, about 96% recorded once. Selected positively for CCR7 and CD45RO-negative, naive CD8 cells excluded terminally differentiated effector memory CD45RA+ cells. Sequencing was carried out using naive CD8+ T cells sorted from blood. These receptors all stem from a man aged 25 to 40 in good health.

The chain couples TRBV19 to TRBJ2-1; D unresolved. V gave up 8 bases and J gave up 10 bases, with 15 bases separating them. The germline CDR1 and CDR2 sequences are LNHDA and SQIVND (reference sequence). The CDR3 runs to 12 residues. The CDR3 DNA sequence: TGTGCCAGTTCGACTGGACCCCGGGAGCAGTTCTTC. As protein: CASSTGPREQFF.

The chain joins TRBV5-8 to TRBJ2-2; weak D call: TRBD1 (5 bases). V was pared by 0 bases and J by 4 bases, with 19 bases between. The CDR3 sequence is 18 residues long. Germline V lookup: CDR1 SGHTS, CDR2 YDEGEE. The CDR3: CASSLGGSWGDSTGELFF. As DNA, the CDR3 is TGTGCCAGCAGCTTGGGAGGTAGCTGGGGCGATAGCACCGGGGAGCTGTTTTTT.

The rearrangement uses TRBV7-9 and TRBJ2-2; 10 bases align to TRBD2. V shed 3 bases, J shed 4 bases, and the junction held 5 bases outside the gene matches. The germline V gene encodes CDR1 SEHNR and CDR2 FQNEAQ (reference sequence). The CDR3 loop spans 16 amino acids. The CDR3 DNA reads TGTGCCAGCAGCTTTAGAGCGGGAGGGCCCACCGGGGAGCTGTTTTTT. Translated: CASSFRAGGPTGELFF.

The genes are TRBV12-5 and TRBJ2-7; TRBD1 matches 7 bases. The trim removed 6 bases at V and 2 bases at J, leaving 19 bases unmatched. Germline V gene data show CDR1 as LGHNT and CDR2 as FRNRAP. This CDR3 contains 18 residues. This CDR3 is CASGLDPGGWKYAYEQYF. In DNA, the CDR3 is TGTGCTAGTGGCCTTGATCCAGGGGGTTGGAAGTACGCCTACGAGCAGTACTTC.

The CDR3 DNA reads as TGCGCCAGCAGCTTTAACAGCCCGCGGATTATTGAGAAGCAGTTCTTC. Translation gives CASSFNSPRIIEKQFF. J is TRBJ2-1 and V is TRBV5-1, with D uncertain. CDR3 length: 16 amino acids. CDR1 is SGHRS and CDR2 is YFSETQ in the germline V gene. Trimming removed 2 bases at V and 11 bases at J, with 23 bases between.

This clone was seen once. This chain connects TRBV11-2 to TRBJ1-4; a weak D match, TRBD1 (5 bases). Trimming shortened V by 1 base and J by 3 bases, and 12 bases separated the two germline ends. The germline CDR1 and CDR2 sequences are SGHAT and FQNNGV. The CDR3 length is 16 residues. Written as DNA, the CDR3 is TGTGCCAGCAGCTTAGGGCGGGTAGGGGCTAATGAAAAACTGTTTTTT. Protein sequence: CASSLGRVGANEKLFF.

The rearrangement uses TRBV4-3 and TRBJ2-1; tentative D call: TRBD2 (7 bases). Trimming stripped 4 bases from V and 0 bases from J, with 16 bases between. The CDR3 length is 17 residues. Germline V gene lookup returns CDR1 LGHNA and CDR2 YSLEER. CDR3 loop: CASSPGYREGSYNEQFF. CDR3 sequence (DNA): TGCGCCAGCAGCCCCGGCTACAGGGAGGGCTCCTACAATGAGCAGTTCTTC.

V is TRBV13 and J is TRBJ2-1; 8 nucleotides agree with TRBD2. CDR3 length equals 16 residues. V was pared by 5 bases and J by 0 bases, with 6 bases of the junction left unmatched. CDR1 PRHDT and CDR2 FYEKMQ come from the germline V gene (reference sequence). The CDR3, as DNA: TGTGCCAGCAGCGGTATGAGCGGGAGCTCCTACAATGAGCAGTTCTTC. Protein sequence: CASSGMSGSSYNEQFF.

V gene TRBV9 combines with J gene TRBJ2-7; 10 nucleotides line up with TRBD2. Trimming took 3 bases from V and 0 from J; bases not matched to a gene: 3. The germline CDR1 and CDR2 sequences are SGDLS and YYNGEE. The CDR3 sequence is 15 residues long. The CDR3 loop reads CASSGASGSSYEQYF. The CDR3 DNA reads as TGTGCCAGCAGCGGAGCTAGCGGGAGCTCCTACGAGCAGTACTTC.

The chain joins TRBV29-1 to TRBJ2-1; D might be TRBD1 or TRBD2, each matching 5 bases. Germline assignment: CDR1 SQVTM and CDR2 ANQGSEA. The CDR3 covers 15 residues. Trimming shortened V by 7 bases and J by 1 base, and 17 bases separated the two germline ends. The chain's CDR3 is CSAGTGTGSYNEQFF. DNA for the CDR3: TGCAGCGCCGGTACCGGGACGGGATCCTACAATGAGCAGTTCTTC.

The chain combines TRBV15 with TRBJ2-1; TRBD1 matches at 9 bases. CDR1 and CDR2 (germline): LNHNV, YYDKDF (reference sequence). CDR3 length: 14 residues. J gave up 8 bases and V 7 bases, and 9 bases lay outside the gene matches. CDR3 sequence reads: CATTWDRADDEQFF. The DNA for the CDR3 is TGTGCCACCACGTGGGACAGGGCAGACGATGAGCAGTTCTTC. The variable domain in full, with the rest retrieved from reference TRBV15 and TRBJ2-1, is DAMVIQNPRYQVTQFGKPVTLSCSQTLNHNVMYWYQQKSSQAPKLLFHYYDKDFNNEADTPDNFQSRRPNTSFCFLDIRSPGLGDTAMYLCATTWDRADDEQFFGPGTRLTVL.

The gene calls are TRBV5-1 and TRBJ2-7; D remains unclear. Per the germline V gene, CDR1 is SGHRS and CDR2 is YFSETQ. The CDR3 runs to 12 residues. The V and J ends lost 5 bases and 1 base respectively, with 7 bases between them. CDR3 sequence reads: CASRLLSYEQYF. The CDR3 region has the DNA TGCGCCAGCAGACTGCTTTCCTACGAGCAGTACTTC.

The rearrangement joins TRBV13 to TRBJ2-4; D may be TRBD1 (5 bases). Germline values: CDR1 PRHDT, CDR2 FYEKMQ (reference sequence). Trimming shortened V by 9 bases and J by 4 bases, and 10 bases separated the two germline ends. There are 12 residues in the CDR3. The CDR3 coding sequence is TGTGCCAGTGGGCAGGGTAAAAACATTCAGTACTTC. It specifies CASGQGKNIQYF.

The rearrangement uses TRBV4-2 and TRBJ2-5; D gene ambiguous. The CDR3 spans 14 residues. V lost 1 base to trimming and J lost 2 bases, with 8 bases between them. Germline assignment: CDR1 LGHNA and CDR2 YNFKEQ. Written as DNA, the CDR3 is TGTGCCAGCAGCCAAGGGGCTTTGCAAGAGACCCAGTACTTC. Encoded protein: CASSQGALQETQYF.

The chain recombines TRBV19 with TRBJ2-2; a weak D match, TRBD2 (6 bases). CDR1 is LNHDA, CDR2 SQIVND, per germline (reference sequence). The CDR3 extends over 16 amino acids. V was cut by 1 base and J by 3 bases, with 12 bases left in between. CDR3 amino acids: CASSIGLGGYTGELFF. As DNA, the CDR3 is TGTGCCAGTAGTATAGGATTGGGGGGATACACCGGGGAGCTGTTTTTT.

The chain has TRBV27 and TRBJ2-2; D may be TRBD1 (7 bases). CDR1 and CDR2 (germline): MNHEY, SMNVEV (reference sequence). CDR3 length: 20 amino acids. Trimming pared 6 bases from V and 2 bases from J, leaving 28 bases between. The DNA for the CDR3 is TGTGCCAGCAGCCGCCGAAGGTCGGGCCGCGGGACAGCAAACACCGGGGAGCTGTTTTTT. Its translation: CASSRRRSGRGTANTGELFF.

The chain carries TRBV29-1 and TRBJ1-1, with D hard to call. Looked up from germline, CDR1 is SQVTM and CDR2 is ANQGSEA. V shed 5 bases and J shed 1 base, with 8 bases lying between them. The CDR3 has 12 residues. CDR3 DNA sequence: TGCAGCGTTCACCCTGGGAACACTGAAGCTTTCTTT. It specifies CSVHPGNTEAFF.

The chain has TRBV4-1 and TRBJ2-3; a weak D match, TRBD2 (5 bases). CDR1 and CDR2 from the germline V gene are MGHRA and YSYEKL. The CDR3 has 15 amino acids. V lost 0 bases, J lost 3 bases, and 10 bases lay in between. This CDR3 reads CASSQDWGVTDTQYF. The CDR3 region has the DNA TGCGCCAGCAGCCAAGATTGGGGAGTAACAGATACGCAGTATTTT.

This clone was seen more than once but under ten times. V and J are TRBV2 and TRBJ2-7; D is perhaps TRBD1 (5 bases). The length of the CDR3 is 12 residues. Germline CDR1 is SNHLY and CDR2 is FYNNEI. Trimming pared 7 bases from V and 3 bases from J, leaving 10 bases between. In DNA, the CDR3 is TGTGCCAGCATGGGGCCGTACTACGAGCAGTACTTC. Translating it yields CASMGPYYEQYF. The complete variable domain, with remaining parts taken from reference TRBV2 and TRBJ2-7, reads EPEVTQTPSHQVTQMGQEVILRCVPISNHLYFYWYRQILGQKVEFLVSFYNNEISEKSEIFDDQFSVERPDGSNFTLKIRSTKLEDSAMYFCASMGPYYEQYFGPGTRLTVT.

This clone was seen a handful of times. V gene TRBV25-1 combines with J gene TRBJ2-1; 8 bases are shared with TRBD2. Trimming took 8 bases from V and 6 from J; bases not matched to a gene: 3. Germline V gives CDR1 MGHDK, CDR2 SYGVNS. The CDR3 spans 12 residues. The CDR3 DNA follows: TGTGCCAGCGGACTAGCAGGCAATGAGCAGTTCTTC. Amino acids: CASGLAGNEQFF.

The rearrangement joins TRBV27 to TRBJ2-7; 8 bases map to TRBD1. This CDR3 has 15 amino acids. Trimming cost V 4 bases and J 0 bases; bases outside gene matches: 5. Germline V gives CDR1 MNHEY, CDR2 SMNVEV (reference sequence). As DNA, the CDR3 is TGTGCCAGCAGTTCCCGAGACAGGGGCTCCTACGAGCAGTACTTC. This codes for CASSSRDRGSYEQYF.

V and J are TRBV6-1 and TRBJ2-7, with D hard to call. Trimming took 5 bases from V and 0 from J, leaving 8 bases between them. This CDR3 contains 13 residues. Germline V gene sequence: CDR1 MNHNS, CDR2 SASEGT. DNA of the CDR3: TGTGCCAGCAGTCCCCGGTCCTCCTACGAGCAGTACTTC. This codes for CASSPRSSYEQYF.